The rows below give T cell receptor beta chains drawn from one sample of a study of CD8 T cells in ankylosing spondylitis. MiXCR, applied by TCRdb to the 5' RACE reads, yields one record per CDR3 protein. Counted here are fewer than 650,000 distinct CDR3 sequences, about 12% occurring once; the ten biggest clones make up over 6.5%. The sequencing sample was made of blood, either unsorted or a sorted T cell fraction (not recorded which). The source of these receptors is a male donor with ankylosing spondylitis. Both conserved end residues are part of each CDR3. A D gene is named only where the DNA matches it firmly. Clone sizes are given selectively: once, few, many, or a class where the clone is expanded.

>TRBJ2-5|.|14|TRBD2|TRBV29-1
TGCAGCGTTGGGGGACTAGCGGGGCGAGAGACCCAGTACTTC
CSVGGLAGRETQYF
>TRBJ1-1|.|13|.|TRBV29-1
TGCAGCGTTGAAGTTGGGGGATGGACTGAAGCTTTCTTT
CSVEVGGWTEAFF
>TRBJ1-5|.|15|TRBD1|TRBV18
TGTGCCAGCTCACAGACAGGGCACAGCAATCAGCCCCAGCATTTT
CASSQTGHSNQPQHF
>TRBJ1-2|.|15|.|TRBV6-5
TGTGCCAGCAGTTACTCGATTGGCCAGAACTATGGCTACACCTTC
CASSYSIGQNYGYTF
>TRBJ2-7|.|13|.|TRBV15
TGTGCCACCAGCACCCAGGCCGGAGGGGAGCAGTACTTC
CATSTQAGGEQYF
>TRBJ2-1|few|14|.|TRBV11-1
TGTGCCAGCAGCTCAGGACAGAACTACAATGAGCAGTTCTTC
CASSSGQNYNEQFF
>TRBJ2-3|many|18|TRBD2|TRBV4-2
TGTGCCAGCAGCCAGATCGGGACTAGCGGGTCTAGCACAGATACGCAGTATTTT
CASSQIGTSGSSTDTQYF
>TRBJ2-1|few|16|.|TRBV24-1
TGTGCCACCAGCATAGGAGGCAGGGGTTCCTACAATGAGCAGTTCTTC
CATSIGGRGSYNEQFF
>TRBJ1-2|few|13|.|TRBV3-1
TGTGCCAGCAGCCAAGAGGGGGGGATTGGCTACACCTTC
CASSQEGGIGYTF
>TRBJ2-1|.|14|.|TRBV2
TGTGCCAGCAAAGTCACAAGCTCCTACAATGAGCAGTTCTTC
CASKVTSSYNEQFF
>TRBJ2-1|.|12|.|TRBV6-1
TGTGCCAGCAGTGAATTATCCCATGAGCAGTTCTTC
CASSELSHEQFF
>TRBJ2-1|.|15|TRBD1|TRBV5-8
TGTGCCAGCAGCTCGCAGGGGGCCAGATACAATGAGCAGTTCTTC
CASSSQGARYNEQFF
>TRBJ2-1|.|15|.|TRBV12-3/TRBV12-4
TGTGCCAGCAGTTTCCCATCAGGGGCAATTGATGAGCAGTTCTTC
CASSFPSGAIDEQFF
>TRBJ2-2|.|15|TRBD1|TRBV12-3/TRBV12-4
TGTGCCAGCAATCGACAGGGGGCGGACACCGGGGAGCTGTTTTTT
CASNRQGADTGELFF